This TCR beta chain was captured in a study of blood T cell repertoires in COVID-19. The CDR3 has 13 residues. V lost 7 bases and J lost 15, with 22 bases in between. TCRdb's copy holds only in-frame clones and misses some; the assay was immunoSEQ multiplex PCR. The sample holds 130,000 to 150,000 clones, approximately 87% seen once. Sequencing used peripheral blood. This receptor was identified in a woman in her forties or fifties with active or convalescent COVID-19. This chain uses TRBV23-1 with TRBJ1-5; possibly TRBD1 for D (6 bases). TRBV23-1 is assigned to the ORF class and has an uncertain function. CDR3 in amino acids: CASTPGTHSERHF. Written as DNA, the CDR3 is TGCGCCAGCACCCCAGGGACACATTCGGAAAGGCATTTT.